The rows below give T cell receptor beta chains drawn from one sample of a study of blood T cell repertoires in COVID-19. Clones were sequenced by immunoSEQ multiplex PCR, and TCRdb holds only the in-frame ones, with some missing. The sample records about 190,000 clones, approximately 80% being singletons. Sequenced sample: peripheral blood. The receptors were sampled from a human donor in a cohort sampled during active COVID-19. The CDR3 runs from the conserved cysteine through the conserved F or W. The order of the fields is clone size, D gene, V gene, J gene, CDR3 protein, CDR3 DNA. A D gene is named only where the DNA matches it firmly. Clone size is stated in some rows and not others, as once, few, many or a class when expanded.

abundance: -; d_gene: -; v_gene: TRBV5-5; j_gene: TRBJ1-2; CDR3aa: CASSLTIQVYGYTF; CDR3nt: TGTGCCAGCAGCTTGACCATTCAGGTCTATGGCTACACCTTC
abundance: -; d_gene: -; v_gene: TRBV5-1; j_gene: TRBJ1-1; CDR3aa: CASSSVGDTEAFF; CDR3nt: TGCGCCAGCAGCTCGGTAGGGGACACTGAAGCTTTCTTT
abundance: -; d_gene: -; v_gene: TRBV7-9; j_gene: TRBJ2-2; CDR3aa: CALAGPGTGELFF; CDR3nt: TGTGCGCTGGCGGGTCCGGGCACCGGGGAGCTGTTTTTT
abundance: -; d_gene: -; v_gene: TRBV3-1/TRBV3-2; j_gene: TRBJ2-1; CDR3aa: CASSLEAGSSYNEQFF; CDR3nt: TGTGCCAGCAGCCTGGAGGCGGGTAGCTCCTACAATGAGCAGTTCTTC
abundance: -; d_gene: -; v_gene: TRBV2; j_gene: TRBJ1-2; CDR3aa: CASSLNYGYTF; CDR3nt: TGTGCCAGCAGTCTAAACTATGGCTACACCTTC
abundance: -; d_gene: TRBD1; v_gene: TRBV7-8; j_gene: TRBJ1-2; CDR3aa: CASSLDRGLDGYTF; CDR3nt: TGTGCCAGCAGCTTAGACAGGGGTTTAGATGGCTACACCTTC
abundance: -; d_gene: -; v_gene: TRBV7-2; j_gene: TRBJ1-6; CDR3aa: CASSFYPRGSPLHF; CDR3nt: TGTGCCAGCAGCTTTTACCCTAGAGGGTCACCCCTCCACTTT
abundance: once; d_gene: -; v_gene: TRBV11-2; j_gene: TRBJ2-2; CDR3aa: CASSPLVSTGELFF; CDR3nt: TGTGCCAGCAGCCCCCTAGTTTCCACCGGGGAGCTGTTTTTT
abundance: -; d_gene: TRBD1; v_gene: TRBV28; j_gene: TRBJ1-5; CDR3aa: CASSTGQVSNQPQHF; CDR3nt: TGTGCCAGCAGTACAGGACAGGTTAGCAATCAGCCCCAGCATTTT
abundance: few; d_gene: -; v_gene: TRBV3-1/TRBV3-2; j_gene: TRBJ1-1; CDR3aa: CASNLRGNTEAFF; CDR3nt: TGTGCCAGCAACCTGAGAGGGAACACTGAAGCTTTCTTT
abundance: -; d_gene: -; v_gene: TRBV27; j_gene: TRBJ1-3; CDR3aa: CASSPGNRRSGNTIYF; CDR3nt: TGTGCCAGCAGTCCAGGGAACCGCCGCTCTGGAAACACCATATATTTT
abundance: -; d_gene: TRBD1; v_gene: TRBV5-1; j_gene: TRBJ2-2; CDR3aa: CASSGQGARAGELFF; CDR3nt: TGCGCCAGCAGTGGGCAGGGGGCGAGGGCCGGGGAGCTGTTTTTT
abundance: -; d_gene: TRBD1; v_gene: TRBV14; j_gene: TRBJ2-7; CDR3aa: CASSQDWTGDYEQYF; CDR3nt: TGTGCCAGCAGCCAAGACTGGACAGGGGACTACGAGCAGTACTTC
abundance: few; d_gene: -; v_gene: TRBV27; j_gene: TRBJ1-5; CDR3aa: CASSSNRENQPQHF; CDR3nt: TGTGCCAGCAGTTCCAACAGGGAGAATCAGCCCCAGCATTTT
abundance: -; d_gene: -; v_gene: TRBV20-1; j_gene: TRBJ1-1; CDR3aa: CSALQNTEAFF; CDR3nt: TGCAGTGCACTCCAGAACACTGAAGCTTTCTTT
abundance: once; d_gene: TRBD2; v_gene: TRBV7-9; j_gene: TRBJ2-5; CDR3aa: CATQETSGQETQYF; CDR3nt: TGTGCCACCCAGGAGACTAGCGGACAAGAGACCCAGTACTTC
abundance: -; d_gene: TRBD1; v_gene: TRBV6-1; j_gene: TRBJ1-2; CDR3aa: CASSEAHRGMGGYTF; CDR3nt: TGTGCCAGCAGTGAAGCTCACAGGGGTATGGGTGGCTACACCTTC
abundance: -; d_gene: -; v_gene: TRBV2; j_gene: TRBJ1-2; CDR3aa: CASSEFRAGVDGYTF; CDR3nt: TGTGCCAGCAGTGAATTCAGGGCTGGGGTGGACGGCTACACCTTC
abundance: once; d_gene: TRBD1; v_gene: TRBV11-2; j_gene: TRBJ1-1; CDR3aa: CASSIGGQRNTEAFF; CDR3nt: TGTGCCAGCAGCATTGGGGGACAGAGGAACACTGAAGCTTTCTTT
abundance: -; d_gene: TRBD1; v_gene: TRBV11-1; j_gene: TRBJ2-2; CDR3aa: CASTAGTDNTGELFF; CDR3nt: TGTGCCAGCACCGCAGGGACAGATAACACCGGGGAGCTGTTTTTT
abundance: -; d_gene: -; v_gene: TRBV5-1; j_gene: TRBJ1-6; CDR3aa: CASKVSGVNSPLHF; CDR3nt: TGCGCCAGCAAAGTATCGGGGGTTAATTCACCCCTCCACTTT
abundance: -; d_gene: TRBD1; v_gene: TRBV27; j_gene: TRBJ2-4; CDR3aa: CASRMFGTGVAKNIQYF; CDR3nt: TGTGCCAGCAGAATGTTCGGGACAGGGGTAGCCAAAAACATTCAGTACTTC
abundance: once; d_gene: TRBD2; v_gene: TRBV19; j_gene: TRBJ2-1; CDR3aa: CASGPIQRENNEQFF; CDR3nt: TGTGCCAGTGGGCCGATACAGCGGGAGAACAATGAGCAGTTCTTC
abundance: -; d_gene: TRBD2; v_gene: TRBV7-2; j_gene: TRBJ2-3; CDR3aa: CASSPGTIRGADTQYF; CDR3nt: TGTGCCAGCAGCCCGGGGACTATTCGGGGTGCAGATACGCAGTATTTT